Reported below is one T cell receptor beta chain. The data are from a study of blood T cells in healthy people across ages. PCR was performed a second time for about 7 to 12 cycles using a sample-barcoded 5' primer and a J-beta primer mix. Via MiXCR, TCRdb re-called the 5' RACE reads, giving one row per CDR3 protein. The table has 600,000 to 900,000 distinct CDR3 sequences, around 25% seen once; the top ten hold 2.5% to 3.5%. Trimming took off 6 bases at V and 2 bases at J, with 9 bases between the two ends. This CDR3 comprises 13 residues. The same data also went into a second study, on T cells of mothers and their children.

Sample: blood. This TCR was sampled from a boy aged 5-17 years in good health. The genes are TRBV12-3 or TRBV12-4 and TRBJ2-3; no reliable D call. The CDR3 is CASRTDVTDTQYF. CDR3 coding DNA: TGTGCCAGCAGGACTGATGTCACAGATACGCAGTATTTT.